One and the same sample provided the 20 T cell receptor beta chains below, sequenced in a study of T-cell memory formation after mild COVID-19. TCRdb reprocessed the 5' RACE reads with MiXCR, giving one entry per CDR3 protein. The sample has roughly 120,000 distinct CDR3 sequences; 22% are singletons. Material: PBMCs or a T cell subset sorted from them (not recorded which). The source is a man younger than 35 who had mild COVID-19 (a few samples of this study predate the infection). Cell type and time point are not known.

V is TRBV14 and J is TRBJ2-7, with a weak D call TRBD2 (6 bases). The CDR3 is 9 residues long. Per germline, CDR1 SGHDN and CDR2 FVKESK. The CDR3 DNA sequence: TGTGCCAGCACCCTATGGGGGGACGTC. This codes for CASTLWGDV.

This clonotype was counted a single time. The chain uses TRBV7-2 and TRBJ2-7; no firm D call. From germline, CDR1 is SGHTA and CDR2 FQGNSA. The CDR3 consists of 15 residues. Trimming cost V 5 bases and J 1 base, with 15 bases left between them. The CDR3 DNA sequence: TGTGCCAGCAGCACCTACCCAAGGGAATCCTACGAGCAGTACTTC. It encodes CASSTYPRESYEQYF. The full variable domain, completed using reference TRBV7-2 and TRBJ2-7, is GAGVSQSPSNKVTEKGKDVELRCDPISGHTALYWYRQSLGQGLEFLIYFQGNSAPDKSGLPSDRFSAERTGGSVSTLTIQRTQQEDSAVYLCASSTYPRESYEQYFGPGTRLTVT.

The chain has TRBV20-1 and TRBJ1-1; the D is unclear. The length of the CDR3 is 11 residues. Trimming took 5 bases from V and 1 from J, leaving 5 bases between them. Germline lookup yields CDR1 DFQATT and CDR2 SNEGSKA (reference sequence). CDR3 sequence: CSAAWNTEAFF. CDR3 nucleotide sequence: TGCAGTGCTGCATGGAACACTGAAGCTTTCTTT.

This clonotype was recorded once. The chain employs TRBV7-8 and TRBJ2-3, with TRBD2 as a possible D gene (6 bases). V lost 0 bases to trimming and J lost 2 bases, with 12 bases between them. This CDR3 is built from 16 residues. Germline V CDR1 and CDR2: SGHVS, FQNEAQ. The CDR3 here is CASSLAAGMNTDTQYF. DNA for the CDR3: TGTGCCAGCAGCTTAGCGGCGGGGATGAACACAGATACGCAGTATTTT.

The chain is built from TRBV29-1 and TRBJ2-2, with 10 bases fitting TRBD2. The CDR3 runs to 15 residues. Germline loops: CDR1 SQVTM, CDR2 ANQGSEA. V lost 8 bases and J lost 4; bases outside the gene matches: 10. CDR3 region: CSFTRTSGFTGELFF. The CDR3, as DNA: TGCAGCTTTACCCGGACTAGCGGATTCACCGGGGAGCTGTTTTTT.

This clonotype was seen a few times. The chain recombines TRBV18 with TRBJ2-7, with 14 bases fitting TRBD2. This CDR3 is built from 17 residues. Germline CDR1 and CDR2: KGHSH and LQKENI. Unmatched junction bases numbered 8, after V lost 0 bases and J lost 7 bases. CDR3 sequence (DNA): TGTGCCAGCTCACCACCGCCTGGGACTAGCGGGAGTGCGGAGCAGTACTTC. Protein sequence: CASSPPPGTSGSAEQYF.

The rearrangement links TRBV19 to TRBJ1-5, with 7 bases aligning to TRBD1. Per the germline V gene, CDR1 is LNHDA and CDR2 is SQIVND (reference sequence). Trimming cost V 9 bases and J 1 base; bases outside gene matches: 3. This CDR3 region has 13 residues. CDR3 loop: CASTTGSNQPQHF. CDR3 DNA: TGTGCCAGCACGACAGGGAGCAATCAGCCCCAGCATTTT.

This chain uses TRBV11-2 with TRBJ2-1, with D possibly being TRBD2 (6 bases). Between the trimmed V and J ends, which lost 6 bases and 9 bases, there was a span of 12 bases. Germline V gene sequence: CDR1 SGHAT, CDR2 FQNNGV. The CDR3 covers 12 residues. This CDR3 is CASSRDSREQFF. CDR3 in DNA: TGTGCCAGCAGTCGGGACTCCCGTGAGCAGTTCTTC.

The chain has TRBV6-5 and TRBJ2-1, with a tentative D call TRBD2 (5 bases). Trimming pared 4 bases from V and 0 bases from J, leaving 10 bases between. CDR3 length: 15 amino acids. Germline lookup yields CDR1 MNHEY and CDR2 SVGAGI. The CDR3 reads CASSFDGSSYNEQFF. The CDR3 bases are TGTGCCAGCAGTTTCGATGGGAGCTCCTACAATGAGCAGTTCTTC.

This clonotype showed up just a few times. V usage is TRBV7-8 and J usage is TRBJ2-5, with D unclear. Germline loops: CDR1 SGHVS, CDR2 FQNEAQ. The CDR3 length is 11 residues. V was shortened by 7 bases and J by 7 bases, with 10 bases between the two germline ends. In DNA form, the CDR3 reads TGTGCCAGCACCAAATCGGGGACCCAGTACTTC. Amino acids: CASTKSGTQYF.

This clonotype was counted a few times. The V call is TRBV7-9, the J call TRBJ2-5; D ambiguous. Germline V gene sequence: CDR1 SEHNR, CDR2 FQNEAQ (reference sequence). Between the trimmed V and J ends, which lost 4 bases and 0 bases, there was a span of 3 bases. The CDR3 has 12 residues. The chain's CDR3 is CASSWYQETQYF. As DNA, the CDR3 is TGTGCCAGCAGCTGGTACCAAGAGACCCAGTACTTC.

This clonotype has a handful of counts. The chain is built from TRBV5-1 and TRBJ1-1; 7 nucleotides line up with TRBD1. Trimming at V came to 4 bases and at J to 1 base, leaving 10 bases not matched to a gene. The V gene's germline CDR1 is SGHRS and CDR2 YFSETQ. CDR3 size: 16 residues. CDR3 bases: TGCGCCAGCAGCCCGAGGACAGGCCGGAGGAACACTGAAGCTTTCTTT. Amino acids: CASSPRTGRRNTEAFF.

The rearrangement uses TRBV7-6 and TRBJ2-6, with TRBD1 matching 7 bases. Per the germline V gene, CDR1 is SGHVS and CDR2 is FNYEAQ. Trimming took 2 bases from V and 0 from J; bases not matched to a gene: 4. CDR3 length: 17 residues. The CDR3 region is CASSLSGTASGANVLTF. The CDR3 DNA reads TGTGCCAGCAGCTTATCCGGGACAGCCTCTGGGGCCAACGTCCTGACTTTC.

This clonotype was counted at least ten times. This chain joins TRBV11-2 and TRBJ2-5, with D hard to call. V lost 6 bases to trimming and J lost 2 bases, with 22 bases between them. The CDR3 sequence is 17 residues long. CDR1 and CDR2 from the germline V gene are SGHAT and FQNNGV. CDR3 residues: CASRLKAWASPQETQYF. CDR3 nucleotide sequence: TGTGCCAGCAGACTAAAAGCATGGGCGTCTCCGCAAGAGACCCAGTACTTC.

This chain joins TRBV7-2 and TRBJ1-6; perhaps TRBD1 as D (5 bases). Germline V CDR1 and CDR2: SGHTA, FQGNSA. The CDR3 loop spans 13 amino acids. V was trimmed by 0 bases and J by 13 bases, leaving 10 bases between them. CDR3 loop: CASSLAPGVPLHF. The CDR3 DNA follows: TGTGCCAGCAGCTTAGCTCCGGGGGTGCCCCTCCACTTT.

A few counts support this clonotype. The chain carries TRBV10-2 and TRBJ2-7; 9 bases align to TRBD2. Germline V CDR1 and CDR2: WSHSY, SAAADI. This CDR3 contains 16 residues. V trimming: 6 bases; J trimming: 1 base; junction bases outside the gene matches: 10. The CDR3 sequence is CASRVAGEPRSYEQYF. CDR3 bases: TGCGCCAGCAGAGTAGCGGGGGAGCCCAGATCCTACGAGCAGTACTTC.

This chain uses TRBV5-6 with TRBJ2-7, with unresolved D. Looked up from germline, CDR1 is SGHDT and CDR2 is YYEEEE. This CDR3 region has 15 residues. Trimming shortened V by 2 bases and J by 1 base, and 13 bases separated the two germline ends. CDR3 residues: CASSLGQIISYEQYF. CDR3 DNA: TGTGCCAGCAGCTTAGGGCAGATAATTTCCTACGAGCAGTACTTC.

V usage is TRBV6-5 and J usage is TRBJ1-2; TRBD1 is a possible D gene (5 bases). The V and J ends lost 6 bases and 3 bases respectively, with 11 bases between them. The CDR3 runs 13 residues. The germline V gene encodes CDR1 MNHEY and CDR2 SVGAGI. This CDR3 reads CASSSGLDYGYTF. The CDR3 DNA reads TGTGCCAGCAGCTCGGGACTGGACTATGGCTACACCTTC.

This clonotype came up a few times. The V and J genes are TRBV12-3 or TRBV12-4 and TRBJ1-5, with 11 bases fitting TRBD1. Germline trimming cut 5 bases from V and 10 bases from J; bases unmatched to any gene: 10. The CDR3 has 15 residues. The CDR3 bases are TGTGCCAGCAGTCCCGGGACAGGGGGTTTTGGACCCCAGCATTTT. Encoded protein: CASSPGTGGFGPQHF.

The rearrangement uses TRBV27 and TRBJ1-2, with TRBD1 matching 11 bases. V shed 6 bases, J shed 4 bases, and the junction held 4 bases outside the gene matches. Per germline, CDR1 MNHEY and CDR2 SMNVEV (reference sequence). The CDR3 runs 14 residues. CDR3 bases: TGTGCCAGCAGGCCGGGACAGGGGGTCTATGGCTACACCTTC. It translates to CASRPGQGVYGYTF.